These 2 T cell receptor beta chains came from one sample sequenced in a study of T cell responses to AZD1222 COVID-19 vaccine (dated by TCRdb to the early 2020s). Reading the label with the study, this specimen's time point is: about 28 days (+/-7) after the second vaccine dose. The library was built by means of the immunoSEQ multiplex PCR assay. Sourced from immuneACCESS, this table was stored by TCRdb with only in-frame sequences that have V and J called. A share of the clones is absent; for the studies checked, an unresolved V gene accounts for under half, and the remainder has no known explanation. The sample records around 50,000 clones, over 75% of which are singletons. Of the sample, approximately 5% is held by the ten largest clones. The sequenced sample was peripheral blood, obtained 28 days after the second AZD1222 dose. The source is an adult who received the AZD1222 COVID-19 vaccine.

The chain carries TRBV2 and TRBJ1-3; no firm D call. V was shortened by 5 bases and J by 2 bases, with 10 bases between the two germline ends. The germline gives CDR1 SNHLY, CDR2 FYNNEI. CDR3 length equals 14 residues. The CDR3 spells CASSKSFTGNTIYF. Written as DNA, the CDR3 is TGTGCCAGCAGTAAGAGTTTTACTGGAAACACCATATATTTT.

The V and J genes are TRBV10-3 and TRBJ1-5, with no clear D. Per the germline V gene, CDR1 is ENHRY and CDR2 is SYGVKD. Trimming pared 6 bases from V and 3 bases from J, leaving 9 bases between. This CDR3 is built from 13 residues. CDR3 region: CAIRRDSNQPQHF. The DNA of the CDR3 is TGTGCCATCAGAAGGGATTCCAATCAGCCCCAGCATTTT.